This T cell receptor (beta chain) was captured by sequencing in a study of blood T cell repertoires in COVID-19. In the study overall: The cDNA or gDNA used as material had been derived from T cells, B-cell-depleted T cells, or PBMCs.

In its sample, this clone was seen a few times. Study processing details: By means of reference gene primer amplification, nucleated cell counts were estimated. The data were produced by immunoSEQ multiplex PCR, yet TCRdb's version contains in-frame clones alone and is incomplete. The DNA was the basis for D and trimming; V, J and clone size are from that table. Among about 55,000 clones, over 75% were seen once, and the ten largest hold roughly 6.4%. Trimming cost V 0 bases and J 12 bases, with 20 bases left between them. Germline V gene lookup returns CDR1 GTSNPN and CDR2 SVGIG (reference sequence). This CDR3 region has 14 residues.

The source is a man aged 40-55 years with acute or convalescent COVID-19. This chain links TRBV30 with TRBJ1-2, with D perhaps matching TRBD1 (6 bases). Sequenced input: peripheral blood. DNA of the CDR3: TGTGCCTGGAGTGTTCAGGGGCGCACCGGTTTAGACACCTTC. The encoded protein is CAWSVQGRTGLDTF.